The rows below give T cell receptor beta chains drawn from one sample of a study of T cell responses to AZD1222 COVID-19 vaccine. Here immunoSEQ multiplex PCR was the method, and the copy in TCRdb shows in-frame clones only, minus some. The repertoire holds around 140,000 clones, with 70% to 90% as singletons. This material consisted of peripheral blood, taken on day 0 of AZD1222 vaccination. These receptors were taken from an adult in good health. Both conserved end residues are part of each CDR3. The D gene is left open where the match is weak. A row's size may be missing; if present it is once, few, many or a size class.

clone size	J gene	V gene	D gene	CDR3 protein	CDR3 DNA
NA	TRBJ2-3	TRBV14	TRBD2	CASSAAGAGDTQYF	TGTGCCAGCAGCGCAGCGGGAGCCGGAGATACGCAGTATTTT
NA	TRBJ1-1	TRBV29-1	NA	CSVRLMNTEAFF	TGCAGCGTTAGGCTTATGAACACTGAAGCTTTCTTT
NA	TRBJ1-2	TRBV6-7	NA	CASSFGGYGYTF	TGTGCCAGCAGTTTCGGGGGCTATGGCTACACCTTC
NA	TRBJ2-3	TRBV27	TRBD2	CASSLAGGPDTQYF	TGTGCCAGCAGTTTAGCGGGAGGACCAGATACGCAGTATTTT
NA	TRBJ2-5	TRBV30	NA	CASGQNKETQYF	TGTGCCTCAGGACAGAACAAAGAGACCCAGTACTTC
NA	TRBJ2-1	TRBV12-3/TRBV12-4	NA	CASGSGGPQFF	TGTGCCAGCGGAAGTGGCGGCCCTCAGTTCTTC
few	TRBJ1-4	TRBV28	NA	CASSWSGSEKLFF	TGTGCCAGCAGTTGGTCGGGAAGCGAAAAACTGTTTTTT
NA	TRBJ2-1	TRBV1	NA	CTSSQDRRGLHYNEQFF	TGCACCAGCAGCCAAGATCGTCGGGGCCTTCATTACAATGAGCAGTTCTTC
NA	TRBJ2-5	TRBV9	TRBD2	CASSVAGGTSGETQYF	TGTGCCAGCAGCGTAGCGGGAGGGACCTCAGGAGAGACCCAGTACTTC
NA	TRBJ2-3	TRBV28	NA	CASSPTPSTVTQYF	TGTGCCAGCAGTCCCACCCCGTCCACGGTGACGCAGTATTTT
NA	TRBJ2-7	TRBV23-1	NA	CASSQSTSGGVSSYEQYF	TGCGCCAGCAGTCAATCGACCTCCGGAGGCGTTAGCTCCTACGAGCAGTACTTC
few	TRBJ1-4	TRBV18	NA	CASSPTAREKLFF	TGTGCCAGCTCACCGACGGCCCGGGAAAAACTGTTTTTT
NA	TRBJ2-5	TRBV20-1	NA	CSAHLRETQYF	TGCAGTGCCCACTTACGAGAGACCCAGTACTTC
NA	TRBJ1-1	TRBV6-2/TRBV6-3	NA	CASSWGRSEAFF	TGTGCCAGCAGTTGGGGACGGTCTGAAGCTTTCTTT
NA	TRBJ2-1	TRBV28	TRBD2	CASASGGANEQFF	TGTGCCAGCGCTAGCGGGGGGGCCAATGAGCAGTTCTTC
NA	TRBJ1-5	TRBV28	TRBD1	CASRTGEGNQPQHF	TGTGCCAGTCGGACAGGGGAGGGCAATCAGCCCCAGCATTTT
NA	TRBJ2-5	TRBV5-1	NA	CASSLVPQETQYF	TGCGCCAGCAGCTTGGTACCACAAGAGACCCAGTACTTC
NA	TRBJ1-3	TRBV5-4	NA	CASSPGGGGKSGNTIYF	TGTGCCAGCAGCCCTGGAGGCGGGGGAAAGTCTGGAAACACCATATATTTT
once	TRBJ1-6	TRBV10-2	NA	CASRESSYNSPLHF	TGCGCCAGCAGAGAAAGCTCCTATAATTCACCCCTCCACTTT
NA	TRBJ2-1	TRBV7-9	TRBD2	CALYRREDSYNEQFF	TGTGCCCTATATCGGCGGGAGGACTCCTACAATGAGCAGTTCTTC
NA	TRBJ2-5	TRBV7-7	TRBD2	CASSLTSGGYQETQYF	TGTGCCAGCAGCCTAACTAGCGGGGGGTACCAAGAGACCCAGTACTTC
NA	TRBJ2-2	TRBV20-1	TRBD2	CSASDPSGRLSTGELFF	TGCAGTGCTAGTGACCCCAGCGGGAGACTAAGCACCGGGGAGCTGTTTTTT
NA	TRBJ2-1	TRBV5-1	NA	CASSNLQGEGYNEQFF	TGCGCCAGCAGCAACCTACAGGGTGAGGGCTACAATGAGCAGTTCTTC
NA	TRBJ2-3	TRBV19	TRBD2	CASTLQGTRMYF	TGTGCCAGTACCCTTCAGGGGACTAGAATGTATTTT
NA	TRBJ2-1	TRBV6-5	NA	CASSPPVSNEQFF	TGTGCCAGCAGCCCCCCCGTTTCCAATGAGCAGTTCTTC
NA	TRBJ1-4	TRBV28	NA	CASRYRDEKLFF	TGTGCCAGCAGATACCGTGATGAAAAACTGTTTTTT
once	TRBJ2-3	TRBV12-3/TRBV12-4	NA	CASSRLNTQYF	TGTGCCAGCAGTCGGTTGAATACGCAGTATTTT
NA	TRBJ2-7	TRBV30	TRBD1	CAWSGGQGGYEQYF	TGTGCCTGGAGTGGGGGACAGGGAGGGTACGAGCAGTACTTC
NA	TRBJ1-1	TRBV10-3	TRBD1	CAISGGIGGNTEAFF	TGTGCCATCAGTGGGGGGATAGGGGGCAACACTGAAGCTTTCTTT
NA	TRBJ1-4	TRBV7-9	NA	CASSRLDAPNEKLFF	TGTGCCAGCAGCCGTCTCGACGCACCTAATGAAAAACTGTTTTTT
NA	TRBJ1-2	TRBV30	NA	CAWSVGSGTNYGYTF	TGTGCCTGGAGTGTAGGTTCAGGAACAAACTATGGCTACACCTTC
NA	TRBJ2-1	TRBV27	NA	CASSLRGDEQFF	TGTGCCAGCAGTTTACGGGGCGATGAGCAGTTCTTC
NA	TRBJ2-2	TRBV6-5	NA	CASGGRPESGELFF	TGTGCCAGCGGAGGGCGCCCGGAGTCCGGGGAGCTGTTTTTT
NA	TRBJ1-1	TRBV18	NA	CASSPTGGNTEAFF	TGTGCCAGCTCACCTACAGGAGGGAACACTGAAGCTTTCTTT
NA	TRBJ2-2	TRBV6-2/TRBV6-3	NA	CASSVGSGELFF	TGTGCCAGCAGTGTAGGGTCCGGGGAGCTGTTTTTT
few	TRBJ1-2	TRBV11-2	TRBD1	CASSFVQTGSMDYGYTF	TGTGCCAGCAGCTTTGTCCAGACAGGGTCGATGGACTATGGCTACACCTTC
NA	TRBJ1-4	TRBV5-1	NA	CASSPRAPGSEKLFF	TGCGCCAGCAGCCCCCGGGCCCCGGGGTCTGAAAAACTGTTTTTT
NA	TRBJ2-1	TRBV9	TRBD2	CASSVGLALYNEQFF	TGTGCCAGCAGCGTAGGACTAGCGCTCTACAATGAGCAGTTCTTC
NA	TRBJ1-2	TRBV7-9	TRBD1	CASSLGQGATGYTF	TGTGCCAGCAGCCTGGGACAGGGGGCTACTGGCTACACCTTC
NA	TRBJ2-3	TRBV5-1	NA	CASSLGPSPSSSSTDTQYF	TGCGCCAGCAGCTTGGGCCCTAGCCCTAGCAGTAGTAGCACAGATACGCAGTATTTT
NA	TRBJ2-1	TRBV11-2	NA	CASSLLRTEYNEQFF	TGTGCCAGCAGCTTATTGCGGACAGAGTACAATGAGCAGTTCTTC
NA	TRBJ1-5	TRBV6-1	NA	CASSVEFPVSNQPQHF	TGTGCCAGCAGTGTAGAGTTCCCGGTGAGCAATCAGCCCCAGCATTTT
NA	TRBJ1-4	TRBV10-3	NA	CAISAGDLTNEKLFF	TGTGCCATCAGTGCGGGTGACCTCACTAATGAAAAACTGTTTTTT